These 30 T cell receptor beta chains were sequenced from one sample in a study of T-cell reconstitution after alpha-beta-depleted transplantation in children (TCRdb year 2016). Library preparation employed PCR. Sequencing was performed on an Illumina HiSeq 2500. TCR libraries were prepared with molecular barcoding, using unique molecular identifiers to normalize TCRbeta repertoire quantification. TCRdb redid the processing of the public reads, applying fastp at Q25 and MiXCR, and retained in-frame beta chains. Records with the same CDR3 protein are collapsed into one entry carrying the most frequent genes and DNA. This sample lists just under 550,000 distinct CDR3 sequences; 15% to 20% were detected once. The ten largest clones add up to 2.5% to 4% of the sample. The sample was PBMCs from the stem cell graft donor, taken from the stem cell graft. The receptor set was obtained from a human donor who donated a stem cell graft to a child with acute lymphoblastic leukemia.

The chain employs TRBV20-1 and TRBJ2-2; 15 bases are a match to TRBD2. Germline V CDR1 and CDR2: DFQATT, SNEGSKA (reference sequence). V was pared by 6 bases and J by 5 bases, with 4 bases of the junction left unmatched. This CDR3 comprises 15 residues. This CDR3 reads CSAPGTSGRTGELFF. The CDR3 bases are TGCAGTGCCCCCGGGACTAGCGGGAGGACCGGGGAGCTGTTTTTT.

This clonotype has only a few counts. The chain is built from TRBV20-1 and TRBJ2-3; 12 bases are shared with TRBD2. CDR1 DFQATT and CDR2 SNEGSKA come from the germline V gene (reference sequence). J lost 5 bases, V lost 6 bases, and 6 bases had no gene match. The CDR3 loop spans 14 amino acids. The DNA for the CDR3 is TGCAGTGCAAGACTAGCGGGAGTTAAAGATACGCAGTATTTT. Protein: CSARLAGVKDTQYF.

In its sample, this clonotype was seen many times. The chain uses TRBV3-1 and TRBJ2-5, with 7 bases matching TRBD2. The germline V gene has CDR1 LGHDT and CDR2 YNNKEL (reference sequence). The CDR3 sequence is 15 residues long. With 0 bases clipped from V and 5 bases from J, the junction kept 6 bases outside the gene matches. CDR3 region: CASSQDASGGETQYF. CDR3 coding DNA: TGTGCCAGCAGCCAAGATGCTAGCGGTGGGGAGACCCAGTACTTC.

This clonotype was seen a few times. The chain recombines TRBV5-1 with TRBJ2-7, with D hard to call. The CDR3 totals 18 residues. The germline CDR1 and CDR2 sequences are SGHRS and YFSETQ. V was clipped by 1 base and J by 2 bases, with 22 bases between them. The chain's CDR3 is CASSLTPSLSELAYEQYF. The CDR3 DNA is TGCGCCAGCAGCTTGACCCCCTCTCTCTCAGAATTGGCCTACGAGCAGTACTTC.

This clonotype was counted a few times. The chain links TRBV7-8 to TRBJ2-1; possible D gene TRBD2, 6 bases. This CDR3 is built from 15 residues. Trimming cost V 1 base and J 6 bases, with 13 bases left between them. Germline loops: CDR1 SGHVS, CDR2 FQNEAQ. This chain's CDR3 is CASSLVRDWTNEQFF. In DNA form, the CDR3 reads TGTGCCAGCAGCTTAGTACGGGACTGGACCAATGAGCAGTTCTTC.

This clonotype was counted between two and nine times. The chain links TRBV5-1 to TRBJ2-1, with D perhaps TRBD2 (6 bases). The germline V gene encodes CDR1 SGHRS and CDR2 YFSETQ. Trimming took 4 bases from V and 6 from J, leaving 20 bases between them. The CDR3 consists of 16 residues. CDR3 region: CASSPIKASRGNEQFF. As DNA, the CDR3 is TGCGCCAGCAGCCCCATTAAGGCATCGCGGGGCAATGAGCAGTTCTTC.

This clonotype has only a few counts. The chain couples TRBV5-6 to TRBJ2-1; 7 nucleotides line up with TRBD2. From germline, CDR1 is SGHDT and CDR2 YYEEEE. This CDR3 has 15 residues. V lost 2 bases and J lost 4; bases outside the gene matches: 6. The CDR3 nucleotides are TGTGCCAGCAGCTTCCGACTAGCTACTTACAATGAGCAGTTCTTC. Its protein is CASSFRLATYNEQFF.

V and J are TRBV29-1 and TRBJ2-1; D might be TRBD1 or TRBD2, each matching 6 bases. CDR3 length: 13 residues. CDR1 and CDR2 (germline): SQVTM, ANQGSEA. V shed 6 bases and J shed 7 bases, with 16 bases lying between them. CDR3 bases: TGCAGCGTGGACGTCCAGGGGAGGAATGAGCAGTTCTTC. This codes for CSVDVQGRNEQFF.

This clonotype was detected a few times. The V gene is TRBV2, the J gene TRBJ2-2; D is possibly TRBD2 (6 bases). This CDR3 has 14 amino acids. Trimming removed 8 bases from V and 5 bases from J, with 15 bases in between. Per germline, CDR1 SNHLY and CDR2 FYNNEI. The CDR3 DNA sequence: TGTGCCAGCTGGGACTCTCCAGGGACCGGGGAGCTGTTTTTT. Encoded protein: CASWDSPGTGELFF.

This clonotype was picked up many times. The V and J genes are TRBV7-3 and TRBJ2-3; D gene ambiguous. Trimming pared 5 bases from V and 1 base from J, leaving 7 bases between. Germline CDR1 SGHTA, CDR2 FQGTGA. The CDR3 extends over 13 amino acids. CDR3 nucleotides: TGTGCCAGCAGCCTGTCACGCACAGATACGCAGTATTTT. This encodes CASSLSRTDTQYF. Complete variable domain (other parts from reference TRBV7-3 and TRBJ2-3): GAGVSQTPSNKVTEKGKYVELRCDPISGHTALYWYRQSLGQGPEFLIYFQGTGAADDSGLPNDRFFAVRPEGSVSTLKIQRTERGDSAVYLCASSLSRTDTQYFGPGTRLTVL.

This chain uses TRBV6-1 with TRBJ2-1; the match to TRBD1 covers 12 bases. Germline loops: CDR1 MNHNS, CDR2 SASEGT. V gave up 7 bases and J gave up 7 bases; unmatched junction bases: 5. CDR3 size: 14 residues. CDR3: CASTWGQGANEQFF. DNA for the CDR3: TGTGCCAGCACATGGGGACAGGGGGCGAATGAGCAGTTCTTC.

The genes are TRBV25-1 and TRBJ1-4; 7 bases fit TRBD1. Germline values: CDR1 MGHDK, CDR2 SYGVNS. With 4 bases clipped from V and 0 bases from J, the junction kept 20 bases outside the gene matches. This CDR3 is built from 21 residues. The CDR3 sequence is CASSALRQGPLKGATNEKLFF. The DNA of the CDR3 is TGTGCCAGCAGTGCTTTACGACAGGGCCCACTAAAGGGTGCAACTAATGAAAAACTGTTTTTT.

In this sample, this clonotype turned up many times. DNA of the CDR3: TGCGCCAGCAGGGAAGGGACAGGGCATCGCAAGCAGTACTTC. Its protein is CASREGTGHRKQYF. The rearrangement joins TRBV5-1 to TRBJ2-7; 9 bases match TRBD1. This CDR3 region has 14 residues. V dropped 5 bases and J dropped 8; count of bases not matched to a gene: 11. CDR1 is SGHRS and CDR2 is YFSETQ in the germline V gene.

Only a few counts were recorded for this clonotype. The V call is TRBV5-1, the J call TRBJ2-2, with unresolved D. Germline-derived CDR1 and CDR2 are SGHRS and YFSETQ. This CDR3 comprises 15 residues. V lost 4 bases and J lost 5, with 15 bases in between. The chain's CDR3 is CASSVDPRETGELFF. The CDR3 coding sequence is TGCGCCAGCAGCGTGGATCCTAGAGAAACCGGGGAGCTGTTTTTT.

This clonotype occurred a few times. CDR3 DNA sequence: TGTGCCAGCAGCCAAGGGCCAGGGGCCCTTTTGAGCTCCTATAATTCACCCCTCCACTTT. As protein: CASSQGPGALLSSYNSPLHF. V is TRBV16 and J is TRBJ1-6, with D possibly matching TRBD1 (6 bases). The V end was cut by 2 bases, the J end by 0 bases, with 20 bases between. CDR3 size: 20 residues. Germline CDR1 reads KGHSY; CDR2 reads FQNENV.

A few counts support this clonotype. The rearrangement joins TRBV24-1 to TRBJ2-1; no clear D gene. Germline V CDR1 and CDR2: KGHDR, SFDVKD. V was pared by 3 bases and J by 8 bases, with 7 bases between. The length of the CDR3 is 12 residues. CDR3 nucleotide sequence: TGTGCCACCAGTGATGTCCACGATGAGCAGTTCTTC. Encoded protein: CATSDVHDEQFF.

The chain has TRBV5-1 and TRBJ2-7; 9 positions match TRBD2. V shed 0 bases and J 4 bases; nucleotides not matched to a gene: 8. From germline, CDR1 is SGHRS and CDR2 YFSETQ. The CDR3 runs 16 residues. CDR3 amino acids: CASSLVGSGRVYEQYF. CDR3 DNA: TGCGCCAGCAGCTTGGTAGGTAGCGGGAGAGTATACGAGCAGTACTTC.

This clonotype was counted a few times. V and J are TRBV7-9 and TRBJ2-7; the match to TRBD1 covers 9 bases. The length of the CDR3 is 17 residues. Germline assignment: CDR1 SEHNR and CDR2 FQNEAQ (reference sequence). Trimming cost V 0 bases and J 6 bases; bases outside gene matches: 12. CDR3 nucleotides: TGTGCCAGCAGCTTAGCCCTGTACCGGGACAGGGTGGGCGAGCAGTACTTC. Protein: CASSLALYRDRVGEQYF.

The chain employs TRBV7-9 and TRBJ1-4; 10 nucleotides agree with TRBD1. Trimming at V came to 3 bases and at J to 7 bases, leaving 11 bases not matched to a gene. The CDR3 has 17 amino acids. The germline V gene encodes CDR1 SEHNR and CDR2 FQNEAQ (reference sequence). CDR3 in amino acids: CASSFGTGEISGEKLFF. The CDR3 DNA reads TGTGCCAGCAGCTTTGGGACAGGGGAGATTTCGGGTGAAAAACTGTTTTTT. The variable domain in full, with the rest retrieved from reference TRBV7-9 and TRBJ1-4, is DTGVSQNPRHKITKRGQNVTFRCDPISEHNRLYWYRQTLGQGPEFLTYFQNEAQLEKSRLLSDRFSAERPKGSFSTLEIQRTEQGDSAMYLCASSFGTGEISGEKLFFGSGTQLSVL.

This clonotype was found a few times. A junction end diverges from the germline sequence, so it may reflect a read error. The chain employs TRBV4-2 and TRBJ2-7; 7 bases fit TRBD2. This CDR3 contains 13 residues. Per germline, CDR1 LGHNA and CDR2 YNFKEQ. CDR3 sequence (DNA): TGTGCCAGCAGCCGAGGCGGGGGTAGCGAACTCTCCTTC. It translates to CASSRGGGSELSF.

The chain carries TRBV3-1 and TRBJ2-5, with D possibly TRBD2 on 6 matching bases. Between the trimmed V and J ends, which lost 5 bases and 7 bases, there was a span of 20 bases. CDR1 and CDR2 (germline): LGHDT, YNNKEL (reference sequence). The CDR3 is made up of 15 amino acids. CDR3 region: CASSKRQQGRRTQYF. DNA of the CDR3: TGTGCCAGCAGCAAGCGACAGCAAGGGAGGAGGACCCAGTACTTC.

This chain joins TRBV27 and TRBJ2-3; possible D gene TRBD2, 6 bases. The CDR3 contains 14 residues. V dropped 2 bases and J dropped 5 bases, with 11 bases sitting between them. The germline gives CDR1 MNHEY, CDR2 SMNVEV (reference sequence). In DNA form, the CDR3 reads TGTGCCAGCAGTTTAAAACTAGCCGGAGATACGCAGTATTTT. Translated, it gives CASSLKLAGDTQYF.

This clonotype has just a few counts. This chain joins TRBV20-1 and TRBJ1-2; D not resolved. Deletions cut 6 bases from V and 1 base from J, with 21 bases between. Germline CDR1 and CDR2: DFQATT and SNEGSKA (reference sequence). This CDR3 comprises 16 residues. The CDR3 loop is CSARPDDISINYGYTF. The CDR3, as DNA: TGCAGTGCCAGACCCGATGACATATCAATTAACTATGGCTACACCTTC.

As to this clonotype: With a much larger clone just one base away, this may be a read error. The CDR3 nucleotides read TGTGCCAGCAGCTGGGGACTAGCGGGAATCAATGAGCAGTTCTTC. The encoded protein is CASSWGLAGINEQFF. The chain couples TRBV5-6 to TRBJ2-1; the match to TRBD2 covers 13 bases. V trimming: 3 bases; J trimming: 6 bases; junction bases outside the gene matches: 3. The germline CDR1 and CDR2 sequences are SGHDT and YYEEEE. The CDR3 spans 15 residues.

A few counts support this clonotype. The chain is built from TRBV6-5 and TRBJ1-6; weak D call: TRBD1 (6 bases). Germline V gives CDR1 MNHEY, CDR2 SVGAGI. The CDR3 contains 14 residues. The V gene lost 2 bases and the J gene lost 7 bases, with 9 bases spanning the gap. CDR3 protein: CASSYGRGNSPLHF. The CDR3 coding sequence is TGTGCCAGCAGTTACGGCAGGGGCAATTCACCCCTCCACTTT.

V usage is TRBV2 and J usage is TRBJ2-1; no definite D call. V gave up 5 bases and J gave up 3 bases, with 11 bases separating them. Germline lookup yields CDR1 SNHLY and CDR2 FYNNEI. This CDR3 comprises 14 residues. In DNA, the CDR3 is TGTGCCAGCAGTTACCTAGTTAGCTACAATGAGCAGTTCTTC. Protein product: CASSYLVSYNEQFF.

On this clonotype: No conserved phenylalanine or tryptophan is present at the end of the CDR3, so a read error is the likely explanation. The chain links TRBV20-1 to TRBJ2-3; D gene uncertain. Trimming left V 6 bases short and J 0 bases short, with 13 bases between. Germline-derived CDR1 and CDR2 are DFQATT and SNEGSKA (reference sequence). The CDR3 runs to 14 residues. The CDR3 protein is CSAPPPDSTDTQYS. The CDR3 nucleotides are TGCAGTGCCCCGCCCCCGGATAGCACAGATACGCAGTATTCT.

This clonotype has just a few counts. CDR3 in amino acids: CASNDRGPTEAFF. The CDR3 DNA follows: TGTGCCAGCAATGATAGAGGACCCACTGAAGCTTTCTTT. V gene TRBV6-1 combines with J gene TRBJ1-1, with unresolved D. Trimming pared 7 bases from V and 4 bases from J, leaving 13 bases between. This CDR3 is 13 amino acids long. Germline CDR1 and CDR2: MNHNS and SASEGT.

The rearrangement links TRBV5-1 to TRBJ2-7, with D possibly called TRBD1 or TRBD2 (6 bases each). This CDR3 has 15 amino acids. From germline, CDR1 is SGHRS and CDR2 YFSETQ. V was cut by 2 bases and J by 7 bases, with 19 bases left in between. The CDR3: CASSFGSSGVEEQYF. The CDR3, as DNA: TGCGCCAGCAGCTTCGGGAGCTCAGGGGTCGAGGAGCAGTACTTC.

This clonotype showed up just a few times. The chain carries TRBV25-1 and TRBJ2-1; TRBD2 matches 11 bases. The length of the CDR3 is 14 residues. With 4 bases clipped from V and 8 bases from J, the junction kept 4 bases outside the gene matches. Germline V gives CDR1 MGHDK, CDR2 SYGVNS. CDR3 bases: TGTGCCAGCAGTGGACTAGCGGGACTTTATGAGCAGTTCTTC. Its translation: CASSGLAGLYEQFF.